This T cell receptor beta chain was observed in a study of cytomegalovirus exposure and HLA in healthy donors. Study overall: The 550 to 800 first-cohort repertoires and the roughly 130 validation repertoires shared the same platform, a later analysis reported.

TCRdb's copy holds only in-frame clones and misses some; the assay was immunoSEQ multiplex PCR. The sample yields a few hundred thousand clones, about nine tenths seen once. Details on this clone: The antigen remains unidentified.

The study's findings and limits: The study designated around 150 TCR beta chains cytomegalovirus-associated. Per published reports, the classifier diagnosed cytomegalovirus status with high specificity and sensitivity.

This CDR3 region has 13 residues. V lost 3 bases and J lost 4; bases outside the gene matches: 0. CDR1 and CDR2 (germline): SNHLY, FYNNEI. Sample: PBMCs. This TCR was sampled from a woman younger than 35 in good health and CMV-seronegative. V and J are TRBV2 and TRBJ1-2; 9 positions match TRBD1. CDR3 sequence: CASSETGGYGYTF. The CDR3 DNA is TGTGCCAGCAGTGAGACAGGGGGCTATGGCTACACCTTC.